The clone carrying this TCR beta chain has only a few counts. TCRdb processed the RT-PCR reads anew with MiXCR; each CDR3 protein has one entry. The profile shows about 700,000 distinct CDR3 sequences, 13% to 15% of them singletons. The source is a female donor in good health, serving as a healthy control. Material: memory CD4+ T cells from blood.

The CDR3 DNA is TGTGCCAGCAGCGTAGATGTGCGGGGGGACAATGAGCAGTTCTTC. Its translation is CASSVDVRGDNEQFF. J is TRBJ2-1 and V is TRBV9, with 8 nucleotides matching TRBD2. V lost 0 bases, J lost 5 bases, and 4 bases stayed unmatched. The CDR3 spans 15 residues. The germline V gene encodes CDR1 SGDLS and CDR2 YYNGEE.